The source of this TCR beta chain is a study of blood T cell repertoires in COVID-19. V lost 4 bases, J lost 0 bases, and 3 bases lay in between. Germline lookup yields CDR1 KGHDR and CDR2 SFDVKD. There are 13 residues in the CDR3. TCRdb's table, derived via immunoSEQ multiplex PCR, lists solely in-frame clones and lacks some. Of approximately 150,000 clones in the sample, approximately 80% are singletons; the top ten hold 12% to 15%. This clone came up once. Recruitment covered over 20 US areas and drew participants whose ages spanned roughly 18 to 89 years. The receptor was derived from a man aged 45-60 years who had recovered from COVID-19. The specimen was PBMCs or T cells enriched from blood (not recorded which). The J gene is TRBJ1-5, the V gene TRBV24-1; D is unresolved. CDR3 region: CATSDVSNQPQHF. CDR3 sequence (DNA): TGTGCCACCAGTGACGTTAGCAATCAGCCCCAGCATTTT.